These 30 T cell receptor beta chains share one sample of origin, sequenced in a study of cytomegalovirus exposure and HLA in healthy donors. Primers: 60 Vbeta forward and 13 Jbeta reverse. Sequencing was performed with immunoSEQ multiplex PCR; in TCRdb, only in-frame clones are kept and a portion is missing. The sample yields some 190,000 clones, 65% to 85% seen once. The sample comprised PBMCs. The receptors originated from a man aged 40-55 years in good health and CMV-seropositive.

This clone was counted a few times. The chain carries TRBV21-1 and TRBJ1-4. TRBV21-1 is given as a pseudogene. The CDR3 contains 19 residues. The CDR3 bases are TGTGCCAGCAGCAAAGGGCCAAAAGGTCCGGGCGAGGGTAATGAAAAACTGTTTTTT. It yields the protein CASSKGPKGPGEGNEKLFF.

The chain uses TRBV5-1 and TRBJ2-7; D is possibly TRBD1 (5 bases). V lost 0 bases to trimming and J lost 2 bases, with 12 bases between them. Germline lookup yields CDR1 SGHRS and CDR2 YFSETQ. The CDR3 has 15 amino acids. The DNA for the CDR3 is TGCGCCAGCAGCTTGGCTCAGGGCCAACCCTACGAGCAGTACTTC. Protein sequence: CASSLAQGQPYEQYF.

The rearrangement uses TRBV6-1 and TRBJ1-2; D is perhaps TRBD1 (6 bases). The CDR3 runs 14 residues. The germline V and J ends were trimmed by 7 bases and 1 base, with 13 bases remaining between them. Germline V gene lookup returns CDR1 MNHNS and CDR2 SASEGT. DNA of the CDR3: TGTGCCAGCACCCCCGGGACATTTAACTATGGCTACACCTTC. Translated, it gives CASTPGTFNYGYTF.

The V gene is TRBV27, the J gene TRBJ2-3; 7 positions match TRBD2. The CDR3 consists of 13 residues. J lost 5 bases, V lost 6 bases, and 5 bases had no gene match. Germline V gene data show CDR1 as MNHEY and CDR2 as SMNVEV (reference sequence). CDR3 in DNA: TGTGCCAGCAGCGGACTAGAGCTAGATACGCAGTATTTT. Protein product: CASSGLELDTQYF.

About this clone itself: The junction differs from germline at one of its ends, possibly a read error. The rearrangement joins TRBV7-9 to TRBJ2-3; TRBD1 matches 7 bases. Germline loops: CDR1 SEHNR, CDR2 FQNEAQ (reference sequence). The CDR3 contains 13 residues. In DNA, the CDR3 is TGTGCCGGCAGTTACACAGGGGCAGATACGCAGTATTTT. Protein sequence: CAGSYTGADTQYF.

Only a few counts were recorded for this clone. This chain links TRBV29-1 with TRBJ2-1; TRBD2 aligns across 8 bases. V lost 5 bases, J lost 7 bases, and 7 bases stayed unmatched. This CDR3 comprises 13 residues. The germline gives CDR1 SQVTM, CDR2 ANQGSEA. This CDR3 is CSVRGRLSNEQFF. The CDR3 nucleotides are TGCAGCGTTCGCGGGAGGCTGTCGAATGAGCAGTTCTTC.

V gene TRBV28 combines with J gene TRBJ2-2, with D hard to call. Trimming removed 3 bases from V and 7 bases from J, with 9 bases in between. Germline V CDR1 and CDR2: MDHEN, SYDVKM. The length of the CDR3 is 13 residues. CDR3 loop: CASSLSGLGELFF. CDR3 nucleotide sequence: TGTGCCAGCAGTTTGTCAGGCCTCGGGGAGCTGTTTTTT. Looking up the rest from reference TRBV28 and TRBJ2-2 gives the full variable domain: DVKVTQSSRYLVKRTGEKVFLECVQDMDHENMFWYRQDPGLGLRLIYFSYDVKMKEKGDIPEGYSVSREKKERFSLILESASTNQTSMYLCASSLSGLGELFFGEGSRLTVL.

The rearrangement links TRBV7-9 to TRBJ1-1, with 7 bases fitting TRBD1. The CDR3 extends over 14 amino acids. Germline values: CDR1 SEHNR, CDR2 FQNEAQ (reference sequence). Trimming cost V 5 bases and J 0 bases; bases outside gene matches: 3. The CDR3 protein is CASSRQGVNTEAFF. Written as DNA, the CDR3 is TGTGCCAGCAGCAGGCAGGGGGTGAACACTGAAGCTTTCTTT.

This clone was seen a few times. This chain connects TRBV10-2 to TRBJ2-7; 10 bases map to TRBD2. Germline V gives CDR1 WSHSY, CDR2 SAAADI. V lost 8 bases to trimming and J lost 4 bases; unmatched junction nucleotides: 11. The CDR3 is 15 residues long. This CDR3 reads CASVRLAGEPYEQYF. CDR3 nucleotide sequence: TGCGCCAGCGTCAGGCTAGCGGGAGAACCGTACGAGCAGTACTTC.

The rearrangement uses TRBV19 and TRBJ1-1, with 8 bases lining up with TRBD1. V lost 9 bases to trimming and J lost 1 base; unmatched junction nucleotides: 7. The length of the CDR3 is 14 residues. CDR1 LNHDA and CDR2 SQIVND come from the germline V gene (reference sequence). CDR3 DNA: TGTGCCAGCTATACAGGGGGAAGGAACACTGAAGCTTTCTTT. Translating it yields CASYTGGRNTEAFF.

This clone was seen a few times. The chain has TRBV19 and TRBJ1-2, with TRBD1 matching 7 bases. After removal of 8 bases from V and 4 bases from J, the junction contained 4 bases not matched to a gene. Germline CDR1 is LNHDA and CDR2 is SQIVND (reference sequence). This CDR3 region has 12 residues. The DNA of the CDR3 is TGTGCCAGTGGGGACAGCCTCTATGGCTACACCTTC. Its translation is CASGDSLYGYTF. Looking up the rest from reference TRBV19 and TRBJ1-2 gives the full variable domain: DGGITQSPKYLFRKEGQNVTLSCEQNLNHDAMYWYRQDPGQGLRLIYYSQIVNDFQKGDIAEGYSVSREKKESFPLTVTSAQKNPTAFYLCASGDSLYGYTFGSGTRLTVV.

The rearrangement links TRBV7-2 to TRBJ2-7, with a possible D match to TRBD1 (6 bases). This CDR3 is built from 15 residues. Looked up from germline, CDR1 is SGHTA and CDR2 is FQGNSA. V gave up 3 bases and J gave up 0 bases, with 12 bases separating them. This CDR3 reads CASSFSTGLSYEQYF. For the CDR3, the DNA is TGTGCCAGCAGCTTCTCGACAGGACTCTCCTACGAGCAGTACTTC.

Details on this clone: Different DNA sequences within this sample yield the same CDR3. The J gene is TRBJ2-5, the V gene TRBV5-4, with unresolved D. Trimming took off 5 bases at V and 8 bases at J, with 16 bases between the two ends. The CDR3 runs 13 residues. The germline V gene has CDR1 SGHNT and CDR2 YYREEE (reference sequence). The CDR3 sequence is CASRGVGLETQYF. The CDR3 region has the DNA TGTGCCAGCAGAGGTGTGGGCCTGGAAACCCAGTACTTC.

The chain combines TRBV25-1 with TRBJ1-6, with TRBD1 matching 7 bases. V lost 5 bases and J lost 9; bases outside the gene matches: 7. The CDR3 is 14 residues long. Germline V lookup: CDR1 MGHDK, CDR2 SYGVNS. Written as DNA, the CDR3 is TGTGCCAGCAGTTCGACAGGGTGGTTTTCACCCCTCCACTTT. As protein: CASSSTGWFSPLHF.

The chain employs TRBV7-2 and TRBJ1-5; D ambiguous. The CDR3 consists of 17 residues. The V end was cut by 1 base, the J end by 0 bases, with 13 bases between. Germline V gene sequence: CDR1 SGHTA, CDR2 FQGNSA. CDR3 region: CASSLGAASYSNQPQHF. For the CDR3, the DNA is TGTGCCAGCAGCTTAGGGGCAGCTTCTTATAGCAATCAGCCCCAGCATTTT.

V usage is TRBV10-3 and J usage is TRBJ2-2; 8 bases are a match to TRBD2. With 4 bases clipped from V and 7 bases from J, the junction kept 8 bases outside the gene matches. In germline, CDR1 is ENHRY, CDR2 SYGVKD. This CDR3 has 15 amino acids. Written as DNA, the CDR3 is TGTGCCATCAGTGTGGGACTAGTCCCATTCGGGGAGCTGTTTTTT. It translates to CAISVGLVPFGELFF.

This chain connects TRBV10-3 to TRBJ1-5; 7 bases are a match to TRBD1. Germline V lookup: CDR1 ENHRY, CDR2 SYGVKD. The V gene end was trimmed by 10 bases and the J gene end by 1 base; junction bases not matched to a gene: 10. The CDR3 is 15 amino acids. CDR3 protein: CASQQGLESNQPQHF. CDR3 bases: TGTGCCAGTCAACAGGGGTTGGAGAGCAATCAGCCCCAGCATTTT.

This chain links TRBV5-1 with TRBJ2-2; tentatively, D is TRBD2 (6 bases). The V and J ends lost 7 bases and 0 bases respectively, with 13 bases between them. Germline V gene data show CDR1 as SGHRS and CDR2 as YFSETQ. The CDR3 is 15 amino acids. Here the CDR3 reads CASSERTTNTGELFF. The CDR3 DNA reads as TGCGCCAGCTCGGAGCGGACTACGAACACCGGGGAGCTGTTTTTT.

This chain links TRBV5-1 with TRBJ2-1; TRBD2 aligns across 10 bases. CDR1 and CDR2 from the germline V gene are SGHRS and YFSETQ. The CDR3 loop spans 15 amino acids. After removal of 1 base from V and 9 bases from J, the junction contained 7 bases not matched to a gene. CDR3 nucleotides: TGCGCCAGCAGCTTGCGGACTAGCGGAGACGGTGAGCAGTTCTTC. Its protein product is CASSLRTSGDGEQFF.

The V and J genes are TRBV5-1 and TRBJ1-5; 7 bases are shared with TRBD1. Germline V lookup: CDR1 SGHRS, CDR2 YFSETQ. This CDR3 region has 16 residues. Unmatched junction bases numbered 3, after V lost 0 bases and J lost 0 bases. CDR3 region: CASSLEGGDSNQPQHF. The CDR3 DNA follows: TGCGCCAGCAGCTTGGAAGGGGGCGATAGCAATCAGCCCCAGCATTTT.

The chain is built from TRBV18 and TRBJ2-3; D unresolved. From germline, CDR1 is KGHSH and CDR2 LQKENI. CDR3 length: 15 amino acids. The V and J ends lost 3 bases and 1 base respectively, with 11 bases between them. Written as DNA, the CDR3 is TGTGCCAGCTCACCCCTAGGATCCGGCACAGATACGCAGTATTTT. Amino acid sequence: CASSPLGSGTDTQYF. Drawing the rest from reference TRBV18 and TRBJ2-3, the complete variable domain is NAGVMQNPRHLVRRRGQEARLRCSPMKGHSHVYWYRQLPEEGLKFMVYLQKENIIDESGMPKERFSAEFPKEGPSILRIQQVVRGDSAAYFCASSPLGSGTDTQYFGPGTRLTVL.

CDR3 bases: TGTGCCAGCAGCGTAAGGTTGGGGGGGCGCGTGTATAGCAATCAGCCCCAGCATTTT. Translated: CASSVRLGGRVYSNQPQHF. V usage is TRBV9 and J usage is TRBJ1-5, with D possibly TRBD1 on 6 matching bases. V shed 1 base and J shed 0 bases, with 20 bases lying between them. The CDR3 runs to 19 residues. Germline V gene sequence: CDR1 SGDLS, CDR2 YYNGEE. The full variable domain, completed using reference TRBV9 and TRBJ1-5, is DSGVTQTPKHLITATGQRVTLRCSPRSGDLSVYWYQQSLDQGLQFLIQYYNGEERAKGNILERFSAQQFPDLHSELNLSSLELGDSALYFCASSVRLGGRVYSNQPQHFGDGTRLSIL.

V gene TRBV5-4 combines with J gene TRBJ2-1, with 8 bases lining up with TRBD2. V was clipped by 1 base and J by 7 bases; unmatched bases: 7. Germline lookup yields CDR1 SGHNT and CDR2 YYREEE (reference sequence). The CDR3 totals 15 residues. DNA for the CDR3: TGTGCCAGCAGCTTGAGGCGGGAGGTGGTTAATGAGCAGTTCTTC. Translated: CASSLRREVVNEQFF.

This clone showed up just a few times. The rearrangement links TRBV19 to TRBJ1-5, with 8 bases matching TRBD1. Looked up from germline, CDR1 is LNHDA and CDR2 is SQIVND (reference sequence). Trimming at V came to 6 bases and at J to 4 bases, leaving 11 bases not matched to a gene. CDR3 size: 16 residues. Here the CDR3 DNA reads TGTGCCAGTAGCGTAACCACCGGGACAGGTAATCAGCCCCAGCATTTT. Protein product: CASSVTTGTGNQPQHF.

The rearrangement joins TRBV11-2 to TRBJ1-1, with D possibly TRBD1 on 6 matching bases. The CDR3 runs 16 residues. Trimming took off 5 bases at V and 4 bases at J, with 20 bases between the two ends. In germline, CDR1 is SGHAT, CDR2 FQNNGV. The CDR3 coding sequence is TGTGCCAGCAGCCCCCAGGACAGTTTGATAGGCACTGAAGCTTTCTTT. Its translation: CASSPQDSLIGTEAFF.

This chain joins TRBV11-2 and TRBJ2-1; 10 nucleotides align to TRBD2. J lost 7 bases, V lost 7 bases, and 13 bases had no gene match. The CDR3 contains 16 residues. The V gene's germline CDR1 is SGHAT and CDR2 FQNNGV. Here the CDR3 DNA reads TGTGCCAGCACCTCGGGAAGCGGGAGGGCCGGGAATGAGCAGTTCTTC. This codes for CASTSGSGRAGNEQFF.

The chain uses TRBV7-3 and TRBJ1-1, with D perhaps matching TRBD1 (6 bases). This CDR3 comprises 16 residues. Trimming left V 5 bases short and J 1 base short, with 17 bases between. Germline CDR1 SGHTA, CDR2 FQGTGA. Here the CDR3 DNA reads TGTGCCAGCAGCAAGGGGAGACAGGCTCCGAACACTGAAGCTTTCTTT. Its protein is CASSKGRQAPNTEAFF.

The chain links TRBV18 to TRBJ2-7; D possibly corresponds to TRBD2 (6 bases). V was trimmed by 5 bases and J by 3 bases, leaving 14 bases between them. The CDR3 spans 14 residues. Germline values: CDR1 KGHSH, CDR2 LQKENI. The CDR3: CASSDSGRDYEQYF. As DNA, the CDR3 is TGTGCCAGCTCAGATTCGGGGCGGGACTACGAGCAGTACTTC.

This chain joins TRBV7-9 and TRBJ1-4; D remains unclear. The CDR3 spans 12 residues. V lost 7 bases and J 3 bases, leaving 6 bases between the germline ends. In germline, CDR1 is SEHNR, CDR2 FQNEAQ (reference sequence). This CDR3 is CASNGANEKLFF. The CDR3 DNA sequence: TGTGCCAGCAACGGGGCTAATGAAAAACTGTTTTTT.

The chain is built from TRBV7-9 and TRBJ1-5; D not resolved. The CDR3 extends over 15 amino acids. Deletions cut 2 bases from V and 3 bases from J, with 11 bases between. Per germline, CDR1 SEHNR and CDR2 FQNEAQ (reference sequence). The CDR3 sequence: CASSLSDGFNQPQHF. The CDR3 DNA reads as TGTGCCAGCAGCTTAAGCGACGGGTTCAATCAGCCCCAGCATTTT.